This record concerns one T cell receptor (beta chain) sequence. Its antigen is not identified. This record belongs to a study of cytomegalovirus exposure and HLA in healthy donors. Study summary: The same platform as the approximately 670 first-cohort repertoires was used for the 90 to 150 validation repertoires, a later analysis reported.

Study results and limitations: The finding came from a later analysis; first-cohort TCR clusters tended to co-occur in the 110 or so validation repertoires. TCR beta chains numbering more than 150 were designated cytomegalovirus-associated.

TCRdb's table, derived via immunoSEQ multiplex PCR, lists solely in-frame clones and lacks some. The sample has 150,000 to 200,000 clones; about 89% are singletons. Germline V lookup: CDR1 WSHSY, CDR2 SAAADI. The CDR3 has 16 residues. After removal of 7 bases from V and 7 bases from J, the junction contained 13 bases not matched to a gene. This chain joins TRBV10-2 and TRBJ1-6; 7 bases match TRBD1. The clonotype was recovered from a man aged 30 to 45 in good health and CMV-seropositive. Input material: PBMCs. The CDR3 loop reads CASTRGSGTVNSPLHF. For the CDR3, the DNA is TGCGCCAGCACCCGAGGTTCCGGGACAGTGAATTCACCCCTCCACTTT.